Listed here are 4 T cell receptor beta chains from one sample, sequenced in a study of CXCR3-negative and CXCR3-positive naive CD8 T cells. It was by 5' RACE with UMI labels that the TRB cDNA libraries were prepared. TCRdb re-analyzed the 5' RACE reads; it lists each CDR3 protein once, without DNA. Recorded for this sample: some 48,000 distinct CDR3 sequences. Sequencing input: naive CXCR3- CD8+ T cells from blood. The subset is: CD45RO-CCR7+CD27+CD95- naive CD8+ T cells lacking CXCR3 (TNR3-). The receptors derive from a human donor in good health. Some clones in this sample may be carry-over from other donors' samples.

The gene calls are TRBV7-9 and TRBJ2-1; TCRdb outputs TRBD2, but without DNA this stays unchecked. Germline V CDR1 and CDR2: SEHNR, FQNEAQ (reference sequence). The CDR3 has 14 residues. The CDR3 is CASSLSLPTGEQFF.

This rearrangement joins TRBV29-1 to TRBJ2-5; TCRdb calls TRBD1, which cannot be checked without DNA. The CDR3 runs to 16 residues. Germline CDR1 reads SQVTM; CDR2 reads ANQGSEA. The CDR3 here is CSVEDLRGPVGETQYF.

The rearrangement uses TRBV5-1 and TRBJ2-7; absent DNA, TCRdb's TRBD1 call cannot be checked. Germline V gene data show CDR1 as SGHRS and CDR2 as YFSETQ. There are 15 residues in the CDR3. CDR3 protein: CASSSDGTGLDEQYF.

The chain's CDR3 is CASSPSGAGGYTF. This sequence joins TRBV14 and TRBJ1-2; with no DNA, the TCRdb D assignment of TRBD1 cannot be verified. The germline gives CDR1 SGHDN, CDR2 FVKESK. The CDR3 has 13 residues.